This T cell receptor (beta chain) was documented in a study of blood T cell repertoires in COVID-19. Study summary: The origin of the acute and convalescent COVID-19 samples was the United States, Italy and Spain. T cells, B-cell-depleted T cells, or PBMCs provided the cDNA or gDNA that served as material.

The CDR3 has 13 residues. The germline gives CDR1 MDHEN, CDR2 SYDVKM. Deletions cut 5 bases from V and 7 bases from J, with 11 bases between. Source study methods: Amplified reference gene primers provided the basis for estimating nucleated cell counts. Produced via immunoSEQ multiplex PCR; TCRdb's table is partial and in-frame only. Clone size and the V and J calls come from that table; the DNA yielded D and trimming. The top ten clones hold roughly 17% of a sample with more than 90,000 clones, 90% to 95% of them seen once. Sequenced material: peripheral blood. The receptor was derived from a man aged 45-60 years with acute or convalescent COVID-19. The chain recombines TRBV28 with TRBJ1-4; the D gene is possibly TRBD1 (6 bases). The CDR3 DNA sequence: TGTGCCAGCAGTACCACAGGGTTTGAAAAACTGTTTTTT. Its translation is CASSTTGFEKLFF. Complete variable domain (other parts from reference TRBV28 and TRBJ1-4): DVKVTQSSRYLVKRTGEKVFLECVQDMDHENMFWYRQDPGLGLRLIYFSYDVKMKEKGDIPEGYSVSREKKERFSLILESASTNQTSMYLCASSTTGFEKLFFGSGTQLSVL.